A single sample gave rise to the 10 T cell receptor beta chains below, sequenced in a study of cytomegalovirus exposure and HLA in healthy donors. The PCR contained 60 Vbeta and 13 Jbeta primers. Method: immunoSEQ multiplex PCR; TCRdb's copy keeps in-frame clones and lacks some. The sample holds around 64,000 clones; roughly two thirds are singletons and the top ten take about 3%. The sample taken for sequencing was PBMCs. The receptor set was obtained from a woman aged 45-65 years in good health and CMV-seronegative.

This clone occurred a few times. This chain uses TRBV11-3 with TRBJ2-5; the match to TRBD2 covers 11 bases. The end of the DNA is better explained by TRBJ2-7, so the J call may be wrong. The germline CDR1 and CDR2 sequences are SGHNT and YENEEA. The CDR3 covers 15 residues. Here the CDR3 reads CASSSGTSGSYEQYF. The CDR3 DNA reads TGTGCCAGCAGCTCGGGGACTAGCGGATCCTACGAGCAGTACTTC.

This chain uses TRBV5-8 with TRBJ2-1; possible D gene TRBD2, 7 bases. Germline V lookup: CDR1 SGHTS, CDR2 YDEGEE. V dropped 5 bases and J dropped 0 bases, with 12 bases sitting between them. The CDR3 consists of 15 residues. This CDR3 is CASSLGGASYNEQFF. The CDR3 region has the DNA TGTGCCAGCAGTTTAGGGGGGGCCTCCTACAATGAGCAGTTCTTC.

This clone has only a few counts. This chain connects TRBV27 to TRBJ2-4, with D perhaps matching TRBD2 (6 bases). V was clipped by 5 bases and J by 9 bases, with 14 bases between them. CDR3 length: 13 amino acids. CDR1 and CDR2 from the germline V gene are MNHEY and SMNVEV (reference sequence). CDR3 in amino acids: CASSPSRESIQYF. CDR3 sequence (DNA): TGTGCCAGCAGTCCCTCTCGGGAGAGCATTCAGTACTTC.

The sample holds one count of this clone. This chain joins TRBV5-1 and TRBJ2-1; D perhaps matches TRBD2 (5 bases). Germline V CDR1 and CDR2: SGHRS, YFSETQ. This CDR3 comprises 12 residues. With 5 bases removed from V and 6 bases from J, the gap between germline ends came to 9 bases. The CDR3 spells CASRRESNEQFF. CDR3 DNA sequence: TGCGCCAGCAGAAGGGAGTCCAATGAGCAGTTCTTC.

This clone was found a few times. This sequence joins TRBV25-1 and TRBJ2-1; 8 positions match TRBD1. CDR1 is MGHDK, CDR2 SYGVNS, per germline. The CDR3 consists of 15 residues. The V and J ends lost 2 bases and 7 bases, in that order; junction bases with no gene match: 7. Written as DNA, the CDR3 is TGTGCCAGCAGTGAAGGGCAGGGGGCTCAGAATGAGCAGTTCTTC. This translates into CASSEGQGAQNEQFF.

J is TRBJ2-3 and V is TRBV5-6; D is uncertain. The CDR3 runs 13 residues. V shed 4 bases and J shed 6 bases, with 12 bases lying between them. CDR1 is SGHDT and CDR2 is YYEEEE in the germline V gene. CDR3 loop: CASSGPWADTQYF. In nucleotides, the CDR3 is TGTGCCAGCAGCGGTCCTTGGGCGGATACGCAGTATTTT.

This clone was seen a few times. The rearrangement uses TRBV4-3 and TRBJ2-7; no clear D gene. Trimming removed 0 bases at V and 2 bases at J, with 11 bases between. The CDR3 extends over 15 amino acids. Germline assignment: CDR1 LGHNA and CDR2 YSLEER. CDR3 DNA: TGCGCCAGCAGCCAAGAACTCCTCGAGACCTACGAGCAGTACTTC. Protein product: CASSQELLETYEQYF.

This clone turned up a few times. The rearrangement joins TRBV19 to TRBJ1-1; 7 bases agree with TRBD1. V shed 5 bases, J shed 4 bases, and the junction held 4 bases outside the gene matches. Germline CDR1 LNHDA, CDR2 SQIVND (reference sequence). The CDR3 loop spans 13 amino acids. The CDR3 spells CASSRRGLTEAFF. In DNA, the CDR3 is TGTGCCAGTAGTCGTAGGGGGCTCACTGAAGCTTTCTTT.

The CDR3 nucleotides are TGTGCCAGCAGCCTAAGGGGGGGGCTAGGTGAAGCTACGGCCTACGAGCAGTACTTC. Translation: CASSLRGGLGEATAYEQYF. The V and J genes are TRBV4-2 and TRBJ2-7, with D possibly being TRBD2 (7 bases). CDR3 length: 19 residues. The ends were cut back, 4 bases at V and 2 bases at J, with 27 bases in the middle. The germline V gene has CDR1 LGHNA and CDR2 YNFKEQ.

The J gene is TRBJ2-7, the V gene TRBV4-2; 12 nucleotides align to TRBD1. Germline V gene data show CDR1 as LGHNA and CDR2 as YNFKEQ. Germline trimming cut 7 bases from V and 4 bases from J; bases unmatched to any gene: 5. The CDR3 has 14 residues. CDR3 protein: CASTGQGAGYEQYF. The CDR3, as DNA: TGTGCCAGCACGGGACAGGGGGCAGGGTACGAGCAGTACTTC.